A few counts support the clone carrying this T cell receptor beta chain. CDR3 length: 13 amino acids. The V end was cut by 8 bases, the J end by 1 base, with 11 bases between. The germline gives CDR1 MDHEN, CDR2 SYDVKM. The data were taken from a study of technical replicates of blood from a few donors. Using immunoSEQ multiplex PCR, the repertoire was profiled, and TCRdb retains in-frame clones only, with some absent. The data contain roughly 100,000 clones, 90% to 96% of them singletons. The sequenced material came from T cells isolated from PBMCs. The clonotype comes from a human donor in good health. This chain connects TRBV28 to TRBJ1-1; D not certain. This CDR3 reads CASASTGNTEAFF. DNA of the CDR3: TGTGCCAGCGCCTCGACTGGGAACACTGAAGCTTTCTTT.